This TCR beta chain was sequenced during a study of identical twins. Broader study findings: Conclusions leaned on cross-sectional statistical analysis and did not track the same donors over time. Out-of-frame alpha sequences that twins shared showed excess low generation probability.

TCRdb processed the 5' RACE reads anew with MiXCR; each CDR3 protein has one entry. The sample includes some 500,000 distinct CDR3 sequences, more than 9% seen only once; the top ten take 2.5% to 3%. As regards this clonotype: Its target is unknown.

Germline V gene data show CDR1 as DFQATT and CDR2 as SNEGSKA (reference sequence). Losses at the gene ends were 6 bases for V and 5 bases for J; bases not matched to a gene: 5. The CDR3 spans 14 residues. The sample was also linked to a second study, of yellow fever vaccine responses in identical twins. That study adds: Vaccine T cell responses of twins reportedly seemed partly convergent and partly personalized.

The chain employs TRBV20-1 and TRBJ2-3, with 13 positions matching TRBD2. Sequencing was done on a sample of PBMCs. This clonotype originated in a young woman in good health. CDR3 in DNA: TGCAGTGCCCCGGGACTAGCGGGAAAAGATACGCAGTATTTT. This encodes CSAPGLAGKDTQYF.